A selection of T cell receptor beta chains follows, all from one sample in a study of blood T cell repertoires in COVID-19. The assay was immunoSEQ multiplex PCR, and TCRdb's table has in-frame clones only and misses some. The sample carries more than 150,000 clones, about 84% recorded once. The specimen sequenced was peripheral blood. These receptors came from a human donor in a cohort sampled during active COVID-19. Each CDR3 is given with its conserved first and last residue. The D gene is left open where the match is weak. Size tells how often a clone was seen (once, few, many) or the class of an expanded clone, and some rows leave it out.

TRBD2	.	TRBV5-4	15	TRBJ2-3	CASRRAGLAGDTQYF	TGTGCCAGCAGGCGGGCGGGACTAGCAGGAGATACGCAGTATTTT
.	.	TRBV4-1	17	TRBJ1-5	CASSQDSGTPSNQPQHF	TGCGCCAGCAGCCAAGATTCCGGGACACCGAGCAATCAGCCCCAGCATTTT
TRBD1	.	TRBV9	14	TRBJ2-1	CASSSRTGSNEQFF	TGTGCCAGCAGCTCGCGGACAGGTTCCAATGAGCAGTTCTTC
.	.	TRBV12-3/TRBV12-4	13	TRBJ1-2	CASRAGLNYGYTF	TGTGCCAGCAGAGCAGGGTTAAACTATGGCTACACCTTC
.	.	TRBV3-1/TRBV3-2	14	TRBJ1-4	CASSQDYADEKLFF	TGTGCCAGCAGCCAAGATTATGCAGATGAAAAACTGTTTTTT
TRBD1	.	TRBV10-3	13	TRBJ1-1	CAIKGAGNTEAFF	TGTGCCATCAAGGGGGCGGGGAACACTGAAGCTTTCTTT
.	few	TRBV4-1	13	TRBJ1-2	CASSQGTAYGYTF	TGCGCCAGCAGCCAAGGGACAGCCTATGGCTACACCTTC
TRBD1	once	TRBV18	15	TRBJ2-5	CASSPSGTGGETQYF	TGTGCCAGCTCACCATCCGGGACAGGGGGTGAGACCCAGTACTTC
TRBD2	.	TRBV11-2	17	TRBJ2-2	CASRPAGTSGITGELFF	TGTGCCAGCAGGCCTGCCGGGACTAGCGGAATTACCGGGGAGCTGTTTTTT
TRBD2	once	TRBV15	16	TRBJ2-5	CATSRRTSGGVETQYF	TGTGCCACCAGCAGGCGGACTAGCGGGGGGGTAGAGACCCAGTACTTC
.	.	TRBV27	14	TRBJ1-6	CASTPDIYNSPLHF	TGTGCCAGCACCCCGGACATATATAATTCACCCCTCCACTTT
TRBD1	.	TRBV10-3	14	TRBJ1-1	CAISSGTGEAEAFF	TGTGCCATCAGCTCCGGGACAGGGGAGGCTGAAGCTTTCTTT
TRBD1	.	TRBV29-1	13	TRBJ1-4	CSVVHRGNEKLFF	TGCAGCGTTGTGCACAGGGGTAATGAAAAACTGTTTTTT
.	.	TRBV5-6	17	TRBJ2-7	CASSLTETGSQTYEQYF	TGTGCCAGCAGCTTGACCGAAACAGGTTCCCAAACCTACGAGCAGTACTTC
.	.	TRBV19	13	TRBJ1-1	CASRDTVNTEAFF	TGTGCCAGTAGAGATACAGTGAACACTGAAGCTTTCTTT
TRBD2	.	TRBV5-1	16	TRBJ2-3	CASRFLAGLNTDTQYF	TGCGCCAGCAGGTTCCTAGCGGGGTTAAACACAGATACGCAGTATTTT
TRBD2	.	TRBV5-4	15	TRBJ2-3	CASSLIAGRGDTQYF	TGTGCCAGCAGCTTGATAGCGGGGAGAGGAGATACGCAGTATTTT
TRBD1	few	TRBV5-6	14	TRBJ2-7	CASSDPTGGNEQYF	TGTGCCAGCAGCGACCCGACAGGGGGCAACGAGCAGTACTTC
.	.	TRBV5-1	14	TRBJ2-7	CASSLALGVYEQYF	TGCGCCAGCAGCTTGGCATTAGGGGTCTACGAGCAGTACTTC
TRBD1	.	TRBV3-1/TRBV3-2	15	TRBJ2-7	CASSPRARGQGEQYF	TGTGCCAGCAGCCCACGGGCCAGGGGGCAAGGCGAGCAGTACTTC
.	.	TRBV5-6	15	TRBJ1-5	CASSPRGSGNQPQHF	TGTGCCAGCAGCCCGAGGGGGTCGGGCAATCAGCCCCAGCATTTT
.	.	TRBV4-1	17	TRBJ1-1	CASSQFSTGTRNTEAFF	TGCGCCAGCAGCCAATTCTCTACCGGGACAAGGAACACTGAAGCTTTCTTT
.	.	TRBV6-6	16	TRBJ1-4	CASSYTLQELNEKLFF	TGTGCCAGCAGTTACACCCTACAGGAGCTTAATGAAAAACTGTTTTTT
.	.	TRBV19	17	TRBJ2-1	CASSITVSRQIYNEQFF	TGTGCCAGTAGTATAACGGTATCGAGGCAGATCTACAATGAGCAGTTCTTC
.	.	TRBV6-1	13	TRBJ1-2	CASSEWGGYGYTF	TGTGCCAGCAGTGAATGGGGGGGGTATGGCTACACCTTC
TRBD1	.	TRBV5-1	17	TRBJ1-2	CASSKGQGLPINYGYTF	TGCGCCAGCAGCAAAGGACAGGGCCTTCCCATTAACTATGGCTACACCTTC
.	.	TRBV5-1	16	TRBJ1-2	CASSSVPGQNPYGYTF	TGCGCCAGCAGCTCCGTTCCCGGACAGAATCCCTATGGCTACACCTTC
.	.	TRBV6-5	14	TRBJ1-2	CASSPVMVNYGYTF	TGTGCCAGCAGTCCGGTGATGGTTAACTATGGCTACACCTTC
TRBD1	.	TRBV2	18	TRBJ1-1	CASSEAQGYWEMNTEAFF	TGTGCCAGCAGTGAAGCACAGGGGTATTGGGAAATGAACACTGAAGCTTTCTTT
TRBD2	.	TRBV19	13	TRBJ2-1	CASSASGGIEQFF	TGTGCCAGTAGTGCCTCGGGGGGAATTGAGCAGTTCTTC
TRBD1	.	TRBV27	14	TRBJ2-7	CASSLGQGLGEQYF	TGTGCCAGCAGCCTCGGACAGGGGCTTGGCGAGCAGTACTTC
TRBD1	.	TRBV28	16	TRBJ1-2	CASSTRQGRPLYGYTF	TGTGCCAGCAGTACCCGACAGGGGAGGCCACTATATGGCTACACCTTC
.	.	TRBV6-5	15	TRBJ1-3	CASSYRGSSGNTIYF	TGTGCCAGCAGTTACAGGGGATCCTCTGGAAACACCATATATTTT
TRBD1	few	TRBV3-1/TRBV3-2	14	TRBJ2-5	CASSPGQGLETQYF	TGTGCCAGCAGCCCGGGACAGGGGCTGGAGACCCAGTACTTC
.	once	TRBV11-2	15	TRBJ1-3	CASSSGMVSGNTIYF	TGTGCCAGCAGCTCGGGGATGGTCTCTGGAAACACCATATATTTT
.	.	TRBV4-1	16	TRBJ1-3	CASSQEEGSSGNTIYF	TGCGCCAGCAGCCAAGAAGAGGGTAGCTCTGGAAACACCATATATTTT
TRBD1	.	TRBV5-1	17	TRBJ2-6	CASSLEAGGAGANVLTF	TGCGCCAGCAGCTTGGAGGCAGGGGGAGCCGGGGCCAACGTCCTGACTTTC
TRBD1	once	TRBV10-3	12	TRBJ1-1	CAIGGQGAEAFF	TGTGCCATCGGGGGACAGGGGGCTGAAGCTTTCTTT
.	.	TRBV30	13	TRBJ1-1	CAWKRGSNTEAFF	TGTGCCTGGAAGCGGGGCTCGAACACTGAAGCTTTCTTT
.	once	TRBV6-2/TRBV6-3	15	TRBJ1-5	CASSYSGRGNQPQHF	TGTGCCAGCAGTTACTCAGGCAGGGGCAATCAGCCCCAGCATTTT
TRBD1	.	TRBV5-1	14	TRBJ1-5	CASSPSTGDQPQHF	TGCGCCAGCAGCCCATCTACAGGGGATCAGCCCCAGCATTTT
.	.	TRBV4-1	15	TRBJ1-2	CASSQARGPLYGYTF	TGCGCCAGCAGCCAAGCCCGAGGCCCACTATATGGCTACACCTTC
TRBD1	.	TRBV27	16	TRBJ1-2	CASSPRDRADFDGYTF	TGTGCCAGCAGTCCCCGGGACAGAGCTGATTTCGACGGCTACACCTTC